This section outlines one TCR beta chain sequence together with its context. Antigen unknown. The sample belongs to a study of post-analysis software for immune sequencing data. Study-wide points: The five TRBV segments detected at higher frequency in patients than in controls included TRBV5-6, TRBV5-1 and TRBV20-1.

TCR beta cDNA libraries included unique molecular identifiers. Input populations of about 0.85 to 11 million T cells gave rise to 500,000 to 600,000 cDNA molecules. TCRdb redid the calling of the PCR reads with MiXCR, one entry per CDR3 protein. The sample records some 450,000 distinct CDR3 sequences, around 40% being singletons. Germline CDR1 reads SGHVS; CDR2 reads FNYEAQ. The CDR3 spans 15 residues. With 5 bases removed from V and 7 bases from J, the gap between germline ends came to 17 bases. The TCR comes from a girl aged 10 to 17 with multiple sclerosis. Sequenced material: blood. J is TRBJ1-4 and V is TRBV7-6; D may be TRBD1 (6 bases). The CDR3 sequence is CASSKQDRGCEKLFF. The CDR3 nucleotides read TGTGCCAGCAGCAAACAGGATAGGGGGTGTGAAAAACTGTTTTTT.